This T cell receptor (beta chain) was observed in a study of control samples from healthy donors and cancer patients (dated by TCRdb to 2018 to 2021). From the cysteine through the phenylalanine, the CDR3 covers 19 amino acids. Only the CDR3 portion is preserved as DNA: 57 bases, with reading frame beginning at the first base. At the junction V is shortened by 0 bases and J by 5 bases; bases outside the gene matches: 15. Sequences LNHNV (CDR1) and YYDKDF (CDR2) are obtained from the germline V gene (reference sequence). The method was the immunoSEQ multiplex PCR assay. In its TCRdb copy, this immuneACCESS table keeps in-frame sequences only and misses some clones. Where compared with another copy, unresolved V genes explain less than half of these, and the others have no known cause. Across this sample there are 55,000 to 75,000 clones, with 80% to 90% seen only once. Under 3% of the sample is in the top ten clones.

Note on this clone: Its antigen is unknown. One base away there is no much larger clone; base qualities are not given.

The TCR comes from a woman in her 50s with head and neck cancer. The source material was PBMCs. Here the chain combines TRBV15 and TRBJ2-1; 8 central bases correspond to TRBD2. The base sequence is TGTGCCACCAGCAGAGAGGTCGGTCGCGGGGGGCCCAGGGACAATGAGCAGTTCTTC. It translates to CATSREVGRGGPRDNEQFF.